These 7 T cell receptor beta chains came from one sample sequenced in a study of blood T cell repertoires in COVID-19. TCRdb's copy holds only in-frame clones and misses some; the assay was immunoSEQ multiplex PCR. The sample carries 250,000 or so clones, roughly 82% recorded once. Specimen: peripheral blood. The source is a woman between 65 and 79 years old with acute or convalescent COVID-19.

V usage is TRBV30 and J usage is TRBJ1-5; TRBD1 might be the D (6 bases). Trimming pared 0 bases from V and 3 bases from J, leaving 12 bases between. The CDR3 contains 15 residues. Germline assignment: CDR1 GTSNPN and CDR2 SVGIG (reference sequence). This CDR3 reads CAWSVQGTLNQPQHF. In DNA form, the CDR3 reads TGTGCCTGGAGTGTACAGGGAACACTCAATCAGCCCCAGCATTTT. Full variable domain (missing parts from reference TRBV30 and TRBJ1-5): SQTIHQWPATLVQPVGSPLSLECTVEGTSNPNLYWYRQAAGRGLQLLFYSVGIGQISSEVPQNLSASRPQDRQFILSSKKLLLSDSGFYLCAWSVQGTLNQPQHFGDGTRLSIL.

In this sample, this clone turned up once. The J gene is TRBJ2-1, the V gene TRBV10-3; D possibly corresponds to TRBD2 (6 bases). CDR1 is ENHRY and CDR2 is SYGVKD in the germline V gene. The CDR3 is 15 residues long. V lost 0 bases, J lost 6 bases, and 12 bases lay in between. CDR3 coding DNA: TGTGCCATCAGTGAGTCGTACGGGGGTACCAATGAGCAGTTCTTC. As protein: CAISESYGGTNEQFF.

The chain couples TRBV11-3 to TRBJ2-3, with 8 bases matching TRBD2. The junction had 6 bases not matched to a gene; V was cut back by 1 base and J by 6 bases. CDR1 is SGHNT, CDR2 YENEEA, per germline. The CDR3 sequence is 15 residues long. The chain's CDR3 is CASSLGRGARDTQYF. The CDR3 DNA reads TGTGCCAGCAGCTTAGGGCGGGGGGCCCGTGATACGCAGTATTTT.

The chain employs TRBV6-5 and TRBJ1-2, with 8 positions matching TRBD1. Germline CDR1 and CDR2: MNHEY and SVGAGI. The CDR3 has 14 residues. J gave up 5 bases and V 5 bases, and 7 bases lay outside the gene matches. CDR3 nucleotides: TGTGCCAGCAGTCCCGGGACAGGCTATTATGGCTACACCTTC. It codes for CASSPGTGYYGYTF.

This clone appeared a few times. This chain links TRBV16 with TRBJ2-2, with 10 bases lining up with TRBD2. The CDR3 length is 15 residues. From germline, CDR1 is KGHSY and CDR2 FQNENV. With V trimmed by 4 bases and J by 5 bases, 4 bases remained unmatched. CDR3 amino acids: CASSPLAGGTGELFF. CDR3 DNA sequence: TGTGCCAGCAGCCCCTTAGCGGGGGGAACCGGGGAGCTGTTTTTT. The whole variable domain, remainder taken from reference TRBV16 and TRBJ2-2, is GEEVAQTPKHLVRGEGQKAKLYCAPIKGHSYVFWYQQVLKNEFKFLISFQNENVFDETGMPKERFSAKCLPNSPCSLEIQATKLEDSAVYFCASSPLAGGTGELFFGEGSRLTVL.

The rearrangement joins TRBV2 to TRBJ2-1; TRBD2 agrees at 14 bases. Trimming at V came to 4 bases and at J to 13 bases, leaving 9 bases not matched to a gene. Per the germline V gene, CDR1 is SNHLY and CDR2 is FYNNEI. The CDR3 is made up of 15 amino acids. The CDR3 spells CASSVTSGGASFQFF. The CDR3 bases are TGTGCCAGCAGTGTGACTAGCGGGGGGGCCTCCTTTCAGTTCTTC. The complete variable domain, with remaining parts taken from reference TRBV2 and TRBJ2-1, reads EPEVTQTPSHQVTQMGQEVILRCVPISNHLYFYWYRQILGQKVEFLVSFYNNEISEKSEIFDDQFSVERPDGSNFTLKIRSTKLEDSAMYFCASSVTSGGASFQFFGPGTRLTVL.

The CDR3, as DNA: TGTGCCAGCAGCTTAAGGGAGGGGCTTAACACAGATACGCAGTATTTT. Translated, it gives CASSLREGLNTDTQYF. The chain carries TRBV7-9 and TRBJ2-3; TRBD2 matches at 7 bases. CDR1 and CDR2 from the germline V gene are SEHNR and FQNEAQ (reference sequence). The V and J ends lost 2 bases and 2 bases, in that order; junction bases with no gene match: 7. There are 16 residues in the CDR3. Drawing the rest from reference TRBV7-9 and TRBJ2-3, the complete variable domain is DTGVSQNPRHKITKRGQNVTFRCDPISEHNRLYWYRQTLGQGPEFLTYFQNEAQLEKSRLLSDRFSAERPKGSFSTLEIQRTEQGDSAMYLCASSLREGLNTDTQYFGPGTRLTVL.